This T cell receptor (beta chain) stems from a study of blood T cell repertoires in COVID-19. Whole-study context: PBMCs, B-cell-depleted T cells, or T cells provided the cDNA or gDNA that made up the material.

In the original analysis: How many nucleated cells were present was estimated from reference gene primer amplification. Only in-frame clones appear in the TCRdb table, and some are missing; sequencing was by immunoSEQ multiplex PCR. Clone size and the V and J calls come from that table; the DNA yielded D and trimming. The data hold 200,000 to 300,000 clones, with approximately 90% observed a single time. The length of the CDR3 is 17 residues. Unmatched junction bases numbered 9, after V lost 2 bases and J lost 4 bases. Per the germline V gene, CDR1 is MDHEN and CDR2 is SYDVKM. The sequencing input was PBMCs or T cells enriched from blood (not recorded which). The origin of this receptor is a man over 45 who had been exposed to COVID-19. This chain joins TRBV28 and TRBJ2-3, with 10 bases aligning to TRBD2. CDR3 residues: CASSLMLAGVSPDTQYF. In DNA form, the CDR3 reads TGTGCCAGCAGTTTAATGCTAGCGGGAGTCAGCCCAGATACGCAGTATTTT.